A selection of T cell receptor beta chains follows, all from one sample in a study of cytomegalovirus exposure and HLA in healthy donors. Using immunoSEQ multiplex PCR, the repertoire was profiled, and TCRdb retains in-frame clones only, with some absent. This table holds tens of thousands of clones. Specimen: PBMCs. The receptors shown here come from a man aged 30 to 39 in good health and CMV-seropositive. CDR3s include the opening cysteine and the closing phenylalanine or tryptophan. A D gene is named only where the DNA matches it firmly.

j_gene	d_gene	v_gene	CDR3nt	CDR3aa
TRBJ2-1	TRBD2	TRBV9	TGTGCCAGCAGCCGTAGCGGGAGCCGCTCCTACAATGAGCAGTTCTTC	CASSRSGSRSYNEQFF
TRBJ2-7	.	TRBV30	TGTGCCTGGAGTGCGACCATAATGAGCGCCTACGAGCAGTACTTC	CAWSATIMSAYEQYF
TRBJ2-7	.	TRBV27	TGTGCCAGCAGTTCAACCTATAGGGTGGGGCCCTCCTACGAGCAGTACTTC	CASSSTYRVGPSYEQYF
TRBJ1-2	.	TRBV5-1	TGCGCCAGCAGCTACGGAGCGAATGATGATGGCTACACCTTC	CASSYGANDDGYTF
TRBJ2-7	TRBD1	TRBV19	TGTGCCAGTAGGGGGACAGGGGCCCAGGGCGAGCAGTACTTC	CASRGTGAQGEQYF
TRBJ2-7	.	TRBV5-8	TGTGCCAGCAGCTTGTTGATCCTGAGCGCCTACGAGCAGTACTTC	CASSLLILSAYEQYF
TRBJ1-6	TRBD1	TRBV5-6	TGTGCCAGCAGCGGAGGGACAGGGGGCAATAATTCACCCCTCCACTTT	CASSGGTGGNNSPLHF
TRBJ2-7	TRBD2	TRBV15	TGTGCCACCAGCAGACTATGGACTAGCGGGAGAAAATACGAGCAGTACTTC	CATSRLWTSGRKYEQYF
TRBJ2-5	.	TRBV7-8	TGTGCCAGCAGCCCGGGAATAGCGACACGGACCCAGTACTTC	CASSPGIATRTQYF
TRBJ1-1	.	TRBV9	TGTGCCAGCAGCGTCAGGGGTACTAACACTGAAGCTTTCTTT	CASSVRGTNTEAFF
TRBJ1-2	.	TRBV2	TGTGCCAGCAGTGAGTCAGCTAACTATGGCTACACCTTC	CASSESANYGYTF
TRBJ1-6	TRBD1	TRBV4-2	TGTGCCAGCAGCCAGTCCGGGACAGCTAAGAATTCACCCCTCCACTTT	CASSQSGTAKNSPLHF
TRBJ1-6	TRBD1	TRBV5-4	TGTGCCAGCAGCTTGGGGAACCTGAGGGGGCTGGATTCACCCCTCCACTTT	CASSLGNLRGLDSPLHF
TRBJ2-2	.	TRBV7-9	TGTGCCAGCAGCTTAGCCGGAGGGACCGGGGAGCTGTTTTTT	CASSLAGGTGELFF